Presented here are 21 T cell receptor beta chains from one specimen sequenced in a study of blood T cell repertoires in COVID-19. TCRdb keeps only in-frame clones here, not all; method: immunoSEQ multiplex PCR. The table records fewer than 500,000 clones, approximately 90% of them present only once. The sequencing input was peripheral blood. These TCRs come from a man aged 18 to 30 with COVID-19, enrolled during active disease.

CDR3 DNA sequence: TGTGCCAGCTCACCAAGGATTACAGTCTGGACTGAAGCTTTCTTT. As protein: CASSPRITVWTEAFF. V usage is TRBV18 and J usage is TRBJ1-1; D unresolved. The CDR3 has 15 residues. Germline V CDR1 and CDR2: KGHSH, LQKENI. V lost 2 bases and J lost 5, with 15 bases in between.

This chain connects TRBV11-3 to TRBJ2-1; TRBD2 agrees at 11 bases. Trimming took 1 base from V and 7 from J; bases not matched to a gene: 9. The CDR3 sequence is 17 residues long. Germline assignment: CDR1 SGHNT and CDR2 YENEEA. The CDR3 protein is CASSLGAPLAGVNEQFF. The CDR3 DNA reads TGTGCCAGCAGCTTAGGAGCCCCACTAGCGGGAGTAAATGAGCAGTTCTTC.

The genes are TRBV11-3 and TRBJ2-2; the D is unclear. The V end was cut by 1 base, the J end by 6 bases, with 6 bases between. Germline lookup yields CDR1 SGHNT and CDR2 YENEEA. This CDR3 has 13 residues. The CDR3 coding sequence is TGTGCCAGCAGCTTAGGGCTCGCCGGGGAGCTGTTTTTT. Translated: CASSLGLAGELFF.

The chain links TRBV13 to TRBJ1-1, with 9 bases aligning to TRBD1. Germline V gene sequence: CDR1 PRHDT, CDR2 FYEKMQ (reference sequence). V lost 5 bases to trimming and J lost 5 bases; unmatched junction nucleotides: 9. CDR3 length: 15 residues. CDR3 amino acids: CASSPRTGEGTEAFF. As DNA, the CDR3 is TGTGCCAGCAGCCCCCGGACAGGGGAGGGGACTGAAGCTTTCTTT.

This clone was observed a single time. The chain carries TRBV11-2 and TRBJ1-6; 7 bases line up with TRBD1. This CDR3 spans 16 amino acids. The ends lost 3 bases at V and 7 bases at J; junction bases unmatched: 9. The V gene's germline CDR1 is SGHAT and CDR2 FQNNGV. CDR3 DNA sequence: TGTGCCAGCAGCTTGGGGTCCGGGACAGTAAATTCACCCCTCCACTTT. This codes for CASSLGSGTVNSPLHF. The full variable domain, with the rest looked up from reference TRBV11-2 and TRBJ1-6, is EAGVAQSPRYKIIEKRQSVAFWCNPISGHATLYWYQQILGQGPKLLIQFQNNGVVDDSQLPKDRFSAERLKGVDSTLKIQPAKLEDSAVYLCASSLGSGTVNSPLHFGNGTRLTVT.

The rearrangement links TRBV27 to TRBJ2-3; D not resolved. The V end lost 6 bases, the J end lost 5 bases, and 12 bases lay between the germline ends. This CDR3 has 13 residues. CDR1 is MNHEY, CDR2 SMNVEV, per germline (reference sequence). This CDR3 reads CASSQIGEDTQYF. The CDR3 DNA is TGTGCCAGCAGCCAGATCGGAGAAGATACGCAGTATTTT.

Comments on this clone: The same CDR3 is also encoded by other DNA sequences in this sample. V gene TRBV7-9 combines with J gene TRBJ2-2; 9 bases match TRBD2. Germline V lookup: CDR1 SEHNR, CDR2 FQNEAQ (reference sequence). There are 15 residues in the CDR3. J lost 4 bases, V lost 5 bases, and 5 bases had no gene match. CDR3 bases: TGTGCCAGCAGCCCACTAGCGGGCGGCACCGGGGAGCTGTTTTTT. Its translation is CASSPLAGGTGELFF.

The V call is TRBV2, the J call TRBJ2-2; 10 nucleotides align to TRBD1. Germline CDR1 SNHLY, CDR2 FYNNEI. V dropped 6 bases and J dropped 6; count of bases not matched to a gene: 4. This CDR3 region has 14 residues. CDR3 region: CASRMGTGAGELFF. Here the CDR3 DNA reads TGTGCCAGCAGGATGGGGACAGGGGCCGGGGAGCTGTTTTTT.

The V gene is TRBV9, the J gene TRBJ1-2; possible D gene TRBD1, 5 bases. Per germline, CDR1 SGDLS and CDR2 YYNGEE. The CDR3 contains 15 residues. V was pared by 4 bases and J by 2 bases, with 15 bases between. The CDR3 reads CASSPRGGGNYGYTF. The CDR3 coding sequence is TGTGCCAGCAGCCCCCGTGGGGGGGGAAACTATGGCTACACCTTC.

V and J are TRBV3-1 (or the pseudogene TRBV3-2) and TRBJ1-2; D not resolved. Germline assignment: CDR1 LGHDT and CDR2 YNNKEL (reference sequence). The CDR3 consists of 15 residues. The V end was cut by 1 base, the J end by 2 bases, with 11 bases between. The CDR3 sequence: CASSQGSVRNYGYTF. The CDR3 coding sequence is TGTGCCAGCAGCCAAGGGAGCGTGAGGAACTATGGCTACACCTTC.

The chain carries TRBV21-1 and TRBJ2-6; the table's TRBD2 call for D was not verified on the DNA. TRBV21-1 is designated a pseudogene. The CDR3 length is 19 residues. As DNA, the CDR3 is TGTGCCAGCAGCAGACCCTCCTTTTCGGAGGGCGGGGGGGCCAACGTCCTGACTTTC. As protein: CASSRPSFSEGGGANVLTF.

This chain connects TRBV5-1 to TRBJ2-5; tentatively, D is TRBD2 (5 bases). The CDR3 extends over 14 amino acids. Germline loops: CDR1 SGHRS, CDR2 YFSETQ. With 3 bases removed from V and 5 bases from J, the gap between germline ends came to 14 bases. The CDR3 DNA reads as TGCGCCAGCAGCTACGAGGGCAATACGGAGACCCAGTACTTC. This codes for CASSYEGNTETQYF.

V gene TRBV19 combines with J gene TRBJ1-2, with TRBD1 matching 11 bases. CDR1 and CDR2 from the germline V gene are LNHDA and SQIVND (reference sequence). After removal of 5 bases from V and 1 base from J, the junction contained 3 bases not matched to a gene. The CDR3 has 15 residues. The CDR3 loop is CASSRDRGDNYGYTF. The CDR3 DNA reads TGTGCCAGTAGTCGGGACAGGGGGGATAACTATGGCTACACCTTC.

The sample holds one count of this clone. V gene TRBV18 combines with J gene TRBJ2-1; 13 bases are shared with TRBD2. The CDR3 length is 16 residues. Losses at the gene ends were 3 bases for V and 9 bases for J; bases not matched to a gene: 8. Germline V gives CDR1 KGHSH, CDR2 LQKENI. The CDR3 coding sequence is TGTGCCAGCTCACCCCATGGACTAGCGGGAGACGGTGAGCAGTTCTTC. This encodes CASSPHGLAGDGEQFF.

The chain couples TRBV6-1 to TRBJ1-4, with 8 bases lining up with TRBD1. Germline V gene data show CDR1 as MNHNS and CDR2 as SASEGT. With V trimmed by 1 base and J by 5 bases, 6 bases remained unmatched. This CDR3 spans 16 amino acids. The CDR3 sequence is CASSEEWWDRNEKLFF. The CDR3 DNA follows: TGTGCCAGCAGTGAAGAGTGGTGGGACAGGAATGAAAAACTGTTTTTT.

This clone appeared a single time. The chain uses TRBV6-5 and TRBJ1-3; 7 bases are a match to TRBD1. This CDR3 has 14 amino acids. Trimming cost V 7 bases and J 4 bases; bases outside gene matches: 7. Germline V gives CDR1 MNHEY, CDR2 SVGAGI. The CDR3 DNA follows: TGTGCCAGCACCCGTGACAGGGTAGGAAACACCATATATTTT. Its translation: CASTRDRVGNTIYF.

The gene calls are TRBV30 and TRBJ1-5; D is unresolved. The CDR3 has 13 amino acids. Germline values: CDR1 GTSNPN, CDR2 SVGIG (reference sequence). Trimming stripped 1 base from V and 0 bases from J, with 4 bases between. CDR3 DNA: TGTGCCTGGAGTGCCGTTAGCAATCAGCCCCAGCATTTT. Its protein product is CAWSAVSNQPQHF.

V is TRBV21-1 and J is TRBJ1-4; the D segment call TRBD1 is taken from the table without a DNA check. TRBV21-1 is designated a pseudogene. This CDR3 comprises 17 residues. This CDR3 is CASSIWTGGATNEKLFF. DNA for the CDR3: TGTGCCAGCAGCATATGGACAGGGGGCGCGACTAATGAAAAACTGTTTTTT.

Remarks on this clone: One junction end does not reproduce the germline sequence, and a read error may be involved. This CDR3 is CAWSVTGQYDYTF. Here the CDR3 DNA reads TGTGCCTGGAGTGTAACGGGACAGTATGACTACACCTTC. This chain joins TRBV30 and TRBJ1-2; 7 bases agree with TRBD1. Germline lookup yields CDR1 GTSNPN and CDR2 SVGIG (reference sequence). The CDR3 covers 13 residues. The full variable domain, rest sourced from reference TRBV30 and TRBJ1-2, is SQTIHQWPATLVQPVGSPLSLECTVEGTSNPNLYWYRQAAGRGLQLLFYSVGIGQISSEVPQNLSASRPQDRQFILSSKKLLLSDSGFYLCAWSVTGQYDYTFGSGTRLTVV.

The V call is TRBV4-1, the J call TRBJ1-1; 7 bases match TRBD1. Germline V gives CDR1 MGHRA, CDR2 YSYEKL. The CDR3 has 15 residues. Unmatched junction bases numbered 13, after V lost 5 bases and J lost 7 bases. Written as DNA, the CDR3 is TGCGCCAGCAGCTCGGTAGGGACAGCCTACAATGAAGCTTTCTTT. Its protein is CASSSVGTAYNEAFF.

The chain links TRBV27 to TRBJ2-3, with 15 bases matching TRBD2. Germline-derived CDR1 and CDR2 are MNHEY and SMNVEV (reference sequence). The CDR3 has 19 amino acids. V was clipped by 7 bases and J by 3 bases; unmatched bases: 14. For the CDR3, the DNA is TGTGCCAGCACGAGGGGACTAGCGGGAGGATCATTAGGGACAGATACGCAGTATTTT. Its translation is CASTRGLAGGSLGTDTQYF.